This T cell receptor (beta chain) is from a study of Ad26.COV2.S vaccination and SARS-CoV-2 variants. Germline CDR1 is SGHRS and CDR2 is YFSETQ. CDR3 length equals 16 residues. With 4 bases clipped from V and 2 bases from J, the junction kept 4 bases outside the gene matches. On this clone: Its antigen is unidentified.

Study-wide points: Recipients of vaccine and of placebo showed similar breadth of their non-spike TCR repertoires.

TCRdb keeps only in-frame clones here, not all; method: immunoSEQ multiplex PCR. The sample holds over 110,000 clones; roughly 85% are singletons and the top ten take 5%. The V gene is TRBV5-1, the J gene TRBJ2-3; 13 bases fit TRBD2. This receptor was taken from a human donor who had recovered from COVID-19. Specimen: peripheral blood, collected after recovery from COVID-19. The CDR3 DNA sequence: TGCGCCAGCAGCGGGGGGACTAGCGGGGTCACAGATACGCAGTATTTT. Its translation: CASSGGTSGVTDTQYF.